This is a list of T cell receptor beta chains from one sample in a study of cytomegalovirus exposure and HLA in healthy donors. Assay: immunoSEQ multiplex PCR; the TCRdb copy retains only in-frame clones and omits some. Found here are about 120,000 clones, approximately 84% of them singletons; the top ten hold about 0.25%. Sequencing was carried out using PBMCs. These receptors were collected from a man aged 45 to 65 in good health and CMV-seronegative. The CDR3 runs from the conserved cysteine through the conserved F or W. The D gene is left open where the match is weak. The size field is filled for only some rows; it gives once, few, many or a size class.

>TRBJ2-7|TRBV18|NA|NA
CASSPGAASSYEQYF
TGTGCCAGCTCACCAGGAGCGGCAAGCTCCTACGAGCAGTACTTC
>TRBJ2-4|TRBV29-1|NA|TRBD1
CSVEDIRDRVPIQYF
TGCAGCGTTGAAGATATAAGGGACAGGGTCCCCATTCAGTACTTC
>TRBJ2-3|TRBV9|NA|NA
CASTGITSTDTQYF
TGTGCCAGCACCGGGATTACTAGCACAGATACGCAGTATTTT
>TRBJ2-4|TRBV19|NA|TRBD1
CASSPTGDKNIQYF
TGTGCCAGTAGTCCGACAGGGGACAAAAACATTCAGTACTTC
>TRBJ1-2|TRBV12-1|NA|NA
CASSFVPGRNGYTF
TGTGCCAGCAGCTTTGTCCCGGGAAGGAATGGCTACACCTTC
>TRBJ2-2|TRBV7-2|NA|NA
CASSLTQRPNTGELFF
TGTGCCAGCAGCTTAACCCAGCGCCCGAACACCGGGGAGCTGTTTTTT
>TRBJ1-2|TRBV4-2|NA|NA
CASSQATREAYGYTF
TGTGCCAGCAGCCAAGCGACCCGGGAAGCGTATGGCTACACCTTC
>TRBJ2-2|TRBV11-3|NA|NA
CASSSRETGELFF
TGTGCCAGCAGCAGCAGGGAAACCGGGGAGCTGTTTTTT
>TRBJ2-1|TRBV5-4|NA|NA
CASSFSGRNEQFF
TGTGCCAGCAGCTTTTCAGGGCGGAATGAGCAGTTCTTC
>TRBJ2-7|TRBV5-5|NA|TRBD2
CASSLAVGGGGGSYEQYF
TGTGCCAGCAGCTTGGCCGTAGGGGGCGGGGGGGGATCCTACGAGCAGTACTTC
>TRBJ2-5|TRBV7-2|NA|NA
CASSARPETQYF
TGTGCCAGCAGCGCCAGGCCGGAGACCCAGTACTTC
>TRBJ2-2|TRBV7-2|once|NA
CASSSLILTGELFF
TGTGCCAGCAGCTCCCTTATTCTTACCGGGGAGCTGTTTTTT
>TRBJ1-1|TRBV7-9|NA|NA
CASSPDLTVEAFF
TGTGCCAGCAGCCCAGACTTGACAGTAGAAGCTTTCTTT
>TRBJ1-6|TRBV7-9|few|TRBD1
CASSPGDRASYNSPLHF
TGTGCCAGCAGCCCTGGGGACAGGGCCTCCTATAATTCACCCCTCCACTTT
>TRBJ2-5|TRBV4-1|NA|TRBD2
CASSQDSFLAGGSETQYF
TGCGCCAGCAGCCAAGATTCGTTTCTAGCGGGAGGGAGCGAGACCCAGTACTTC
>TRBJ2-7|TRBV7-2|NA|TRBD1
CASTDRGGASYEQYF
TGTGCCAGCACCGACAGGGGCGGAGCCTCCTACGAGCAGTACTTC
>TRBJ1-1|TRBV29-1|NA|TRBD1
CSVEPFTGGHTEAFF
TGCAGCGTTGAGCCTTTTACAGGGGGCCACACTGAAGCTTTCTTT
>TRBJ2-7|TRBV25-1|NA|TRBD2
CASKGSGGPSYEQYF
TGTGCCAGCAAGGGGAGCGGGGGGCCCTCCTACGAGCAGTACTTC